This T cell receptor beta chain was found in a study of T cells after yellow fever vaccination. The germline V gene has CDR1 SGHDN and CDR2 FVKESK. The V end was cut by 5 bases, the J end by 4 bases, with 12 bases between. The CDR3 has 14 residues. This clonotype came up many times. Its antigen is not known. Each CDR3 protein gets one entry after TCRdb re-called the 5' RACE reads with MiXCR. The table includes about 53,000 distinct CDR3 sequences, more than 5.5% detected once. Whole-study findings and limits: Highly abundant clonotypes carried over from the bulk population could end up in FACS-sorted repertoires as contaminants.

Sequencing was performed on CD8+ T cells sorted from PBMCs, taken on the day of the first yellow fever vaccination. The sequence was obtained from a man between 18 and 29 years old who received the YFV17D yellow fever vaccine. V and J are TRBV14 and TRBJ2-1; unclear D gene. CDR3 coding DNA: TGTGCCAGCAGCGACGCTCTAGATTACAATGAGCAGTTCTTC. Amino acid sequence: CASSDALDYNEQFF.